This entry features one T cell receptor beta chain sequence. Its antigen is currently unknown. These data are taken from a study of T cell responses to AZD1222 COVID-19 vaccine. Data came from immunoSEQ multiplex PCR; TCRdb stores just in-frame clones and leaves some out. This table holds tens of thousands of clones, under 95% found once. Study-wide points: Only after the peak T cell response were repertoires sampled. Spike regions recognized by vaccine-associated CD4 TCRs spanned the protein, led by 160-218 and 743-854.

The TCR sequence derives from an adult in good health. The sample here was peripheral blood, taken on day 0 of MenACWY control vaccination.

For the CDR3, the DNA is TGTGCCAGCAGCCCCCGAGAGGGGGGAATCACTGAAGCTTTCTTT. Encoded protein: CASSPREGGITEAFF. The chain couples TRBV4-2 to TRBJ1-1, with a possible D match to TRBD1 (6 bases). Trimming cost V 4 bases and J 4 bases, with 16 bases left between them. The CDR3 contains 15 residues. Germline lookup yields CDR1 LGHNA and CDR2 YNFKEQ.